This paragraph reports one T cell receptor beta chain. Its antigen is unidentified. This sample was taken from a study of OX40 agonist ivuxolimab in advanced cancers. Study-level results: Not determined was the antigen specificity of the expanded peripheral T cells.

From germline, CDR1 is SGHAT and CDR2 FQNNGV. V lost 5 bases, J lost 2 bases, and 12 bases stayed unmatched. The CDR3 is made up of 16 amino acids. Libraries were prepared by immunoSEQ multiplex PCR; TCRdb keeps only in-frame clonotypes and omits some of them. Seen here are under 20,000 clones, around 90% observed once, and the top ten hold roughly 52%. The chain links TRBV11-2 to TRBJ2-7; 7 bases map to TRBD2. The sample here was CD4+ or CD8+ T cells sorted from blood, taken in a trial of the OX40 agonist ivuxolimab. The sequence derives from an adult with an advanced solid tumor such as melanoma, head and neck, liver or kidney cancer. The CDR3 sequence is CASSPGLDSTAYEQYF. CDR3 in DNA: TGTGCCAGCAGCCCCGGACTAGACTCAACCGCCTACGAGCAGTACTTC.